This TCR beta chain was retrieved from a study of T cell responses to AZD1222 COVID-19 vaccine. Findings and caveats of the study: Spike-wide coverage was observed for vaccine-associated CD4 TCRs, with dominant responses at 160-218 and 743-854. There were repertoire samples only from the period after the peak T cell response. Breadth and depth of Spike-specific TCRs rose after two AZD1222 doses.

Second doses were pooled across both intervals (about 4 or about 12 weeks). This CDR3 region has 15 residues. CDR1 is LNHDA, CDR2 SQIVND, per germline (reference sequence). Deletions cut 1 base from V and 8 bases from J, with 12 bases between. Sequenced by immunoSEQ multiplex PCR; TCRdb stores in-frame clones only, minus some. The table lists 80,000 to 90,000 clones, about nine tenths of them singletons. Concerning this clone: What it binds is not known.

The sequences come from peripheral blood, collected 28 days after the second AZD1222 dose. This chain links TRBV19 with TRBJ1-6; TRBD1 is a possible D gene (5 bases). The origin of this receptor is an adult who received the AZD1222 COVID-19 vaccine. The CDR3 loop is CASSIGLGADSPLHF. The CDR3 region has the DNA TGTGCCAGTAGTATAGGTCTAGGGGCAGATTCACCCCTCCACTTT.